A selection of T cell receptor beta chains follows, all from one sample in a study of patients and donors after allogeneic stem cell transplantation. TCRdb ran MiXCR on the RT-PCR reads and lists one entry per CDR3 protein. The data contain approximately 140,000 distinct CDR3 sequences, about 40% of them singletons. Sequenced sample: blood, either unsorted or a sorted T cell fraction (not recorded which). All receptors come from a human donor who was either an allogeneic HSCT recipient or a stem cell or donor lymphocyte infusion donor (not recorded which). It is not recorded whose cells these are; they may come from a transplant donor. Both conserved end residues are part of each CDR3. Fields, in order: J gene, CDR3 length, clone size, V gene, D gene, CDR3 protein, CDR3 DNA. D genes are given only for firm matches. Where a row states a size, it is once, few, many or the class of an expanded clone; other rows omit it.

>TRBJ1-4|14|-|TRBV6-5|-
CASSYFATNEKLFF
TGTGCCAGCAGTTACTTTGCAACTAATGAAAAACTGTTTTTT
>TRBJ1-6|14|-|TRBV20-1|TRBD1
CSASSGGVGSPLHF
TGCAGTGCTAGTTCAGGGGGCGTCGGTTCACCCCTCCACTTT
>TRBJ1-6|13|-|TRBV28|-
CASKATYNSPLHF
TGTGCCAGCAAGGCGACCTATAATTCACCCCTCCACTTT
>TRBJ2-3|13|-|TRBV27|-
CASGQKGTDTQYF
TGTGCCAGTGGACAGAAGGGAACAGATACGCAGTATTTT
>TRBJ1-1|14|-|TRBV12-3/TRBV12-4|-
CASSPRGGLTEAFF
TGTGCCAGCAGTCCCAGAGGAGGGCTCACTGAAGCTTTCTTT
>TRBJ1-5|15|few|TRBV11-2|-
CASSTGTHSNQPQHF
TGTGCCAGCAGCACCGGGACACATAGCAATCAGCCCCAGCATTTT
>TRBJ1-5|13|few|TRBV3-1|-
CASSRGRNQPQHF
TGTGCCAGCAGCCGAGGCCGTAATCAGCCCCAGCATTTT
>TRBJ2-7|15|few|TRBV12-3/TRBV12-4|-
CASSPGGQDAYEQYF
TGTGCCAGCAGCCCCGGGGGCCAGGACGCCTACGAGCAGTACTTC
>TRBJ2-5|14|few|TRBV9|TRBD1
CASSAGQGQETQYF
TGTGCCAGCAGCGCCGGACAGGGGCAAGAGACCCAGTACTTC
>TRBJ1-1|14|-|TRBV27|-
CASREAGGGTEAFF
TGTGCCAGCAGAGAGGCCGGGGGGGGCACTGAAGCTTTCTTT
>TRBJ2-2|15|-|TRBV7-8|-
CASSSAGGNTGELFF
TGTGCCAGCAGCTCTGCCGGGGGGAACACCGGGGAGCTGTTTTTT
>TRBJ2-1|15|-|TRBV6-4|TRBD2
CASSQTSGGADEQFF
TGTGCCAGCAGCCAGACTAGCGGGGGGGCCGATGAGCAGTTCTTC
>TRBJ2-4|15|-|TRBV20-1|TRBD2
CSAKGLAGVFDIQYF
TGCAGTGCCAAAGGACTAGCGGGGGTATTTGACATTCAGTACTTC
>TRBJ1-6|14|-|TRBV5-1|-
CASSTRGYNSPLHF
TGCGCCAGCAGCACCAGGGGTTATAATTCACCCCTCCACTTT
>TRBJ1-2|17|few|TRBV29-1|TRBD1
CSVEARAGRGWLYGYTF
TGCAGCGTTGAAGCCCGCGCGGGCAGGGGGTGGCTCTATGGCTACACCTTC
>TRBJ2-1|15|-|TRBV29-1|TRBD2
CSVGTSGSSYNEQFF
TGCAGCGTGGGGACTAGCGGCAGCTCCTACAATGAGCAGTTCTTC
>TRBJ1-2|11|-|TRBV5-1|-
CASSFGYGYTF
TGCGCCAGCAGCTTTGGCTATGGCTACACCTTC
>TRBJ2-2|16|-|TRBV28|TRBD1
CASSLGTGGFLGELFF
TGTGCCAGCAGTTTAGGGACAGGGGGATTCCTCGGGGAGCTGTTTTTT
>TRBJ1-2|15|few|TRBV27|TRBD1
CASSLGTGAFYGYTF
TGTGCCAGCAGTTTGGGGACAGGCGCCTTTTATGGCTACACCTTC
>TRBJ1-2|16|-|TRBV15|-
CATSSPTDSPNYGYTF
TGTGCCACCAGCAGCCCAACGGACAGCCCTAACTATGGCTACACCTTC
>TRBJ2-1|16|-|TRBV9|-
CASSRRGPTNHGEQFF
TGTGCCAGCTCACGCCGTGGGCCCACGAATCATGGTGAGCAGTTCTTC
>TRBJ1-6|14|-|TRBV20-1|-
CSATTGHFGSPLHF
TGCAGTGCTACGACGGGACATTTTGGTTCACCCCTCCACTTT